Listed below are T cell receptor beta chains from one sample, sequenced in a study of shared clonotypes between healthy human individuals. Repertoires were generated with immunoSEQ multiplex PCR, while TCRdb's copy carries only in-frame clones and drops some. The sample consists of fewer than 1 million clones, about 96% of them appearing once. The sequencing sample was made of naive CD8+ T cells sorted from blood. These receptor sequences come from a man aged 30-40 years in good health. Both conserved end residues are part of each CDR3. The D gene is left open where the match is weak. Only part of the rows carry a size: once, few, many, or a class if the clone is expanded.

V: TRBV7-9
size: -
length: 15
D: TRBD2
J: TRBJ2-1
DNA: TGTGCCAGCAGCGAAGGGGTACTAGCGGGAGAACACCAGTTCTTC
CDR3: CASSEGVLAGEHQFF

V: TRBV9
size: once
length: 13
D: -
J: TRBJ1-1
DNA: TGTGCCAGCAGCCTAGGGGCTGGGACTGAAGCTTTCTTT
CDR3: CASSLGAGTEAFF

V: TRBV11-2
size: -
length: 11
D: -
J: TRBJ2-3
DNA: TGTGCCAGCAGCTTGGGGGATACGCAGTATTTT
CDR3: CASSLGDTQYF

V: TRBV7-8
size: -
length: 15
D: TRBD2
J: TRBJ2-7
DNA: TGTGCCAGCAGCTTAGGCCCTAGCGGGAGCTACGAGCAGTACTTC
CDR3: CASSLGPSGSYEQYF

V: TRBV7-9
size: once
length: 13
D: -
J: TRBJ1-1
DNA: TGTGCCAGCAGCTTATCCGGAAACACTGAAGCTTTCTTT
CDR3: CASSLSGNTEAFF

V: TRBV11-3
size: -
length: 17
D: TRBD2
J: TRBJ2-1
DNA: TGTGCCAGCAGCTTAGGAAGGGCCGGGACTAGCGGGACCGGCATTTTCTTC
CDR3: CASSLGRAGTSGTGIFF

V: TRBV7-9
size: -
length: 11
D: -
J: TRBJ1-2
DNA: TGTGCCAGCAAAAGGACAGTGGACTACACCTTC
CDR3: CASKRTVDYTF

V: TRBV15
size: -
length: 18
D: -
J: TRBJ2-3
DNA: TGTGCCACCAGCAGAGCCTCCGGAGGGCCTAGAGATAGGGATACGCAGTATTTT
CDR3: CATSRASGGPRDRDTQYF

V: TRBV7-2
size: -
length: 13
D: TRBD1
J: TRBJ1-1
DNA: TGTGCCAGCAGCTTAGTAGGGGGCGCTGAAGCTTTCTTT
CDR3: CASSLVGGAEAFF

V: TRBV11-2
size: -
length: 16
D: TRBD2
J: TRBJ2-7
DNA: TGTGCCAGCAGCCCCTTAGCGGGAGGGCCCACCTACGAGCAGTACTTC
CDR3: CASSPLAGGPTYEQYF

V: TRBV13
size: -
length: 15
D: TRBD2
J: TRBJ2-7
DNA: TGTGCCAGCAGCTTAGGCGGAGCGGGGCAGCGCGAGCAGTACTTC
CDR3: CASSLGGAGQREQYF

V: TRBV7-8
size: -
length: 15
D: -
J: TRBJ2-3
DNA: TGTGCCAGCAGCTTAAAAGGGGGGTTCCCAGATACGCAGTATTTT
CDR3: CASSLKGGFPDTQYF

V: TRBV9
size: -
length: 16
D: TRBD2
J: TRBJ2-1
DNA: TGTGCCAGCAGCTCCAGCAGTGGGCTAGCGGGAATTGAGCAGTTCTTC
CDR3: CASSSSSGLAGIEQFF

V: TRBV27
size: -
length: 16
D: TRBD2
J: TRBJ2-5
DNA: TGTGCCAGCAAACCCAGCGGGACTAGGTACCAAGAGACCCAGTACTTC
CDR3: CASKPSGTRYQETQYF

V: TRBV27
size: -
length: 14
D: TRBD1
J: TRBJ2-2
DNA: TGTGCCAGCAGTTGGGACAGGGCAACCGGGGAGCTGTTTTTT
CDR3: CASSWDRATGELFF

V: TRBV2
size: -
length: 14
D: -
J: TRBJ1-1
DNA: TGTGCCAGCAGTCCTGCTTCGGGAAACACTGAAGCTTTCTTT
CDR3: CASSPASGNTEAFF

V: TRBV27
size: -
length: 15
D: -
J: TRBJ1-1
DNA: TGTGCCAGCAGTTTTGGGTCGCGGTTTAACACTGAAGCTTTCTTT
CDR3: CASSFGSRFNTEAFF

V: TRBV9
size: -
length: 17
D: -
J: TRBJ1-2
DNA: TGTGCCAGCAGCGTAGCTACGAATGGCCCGATGAGCTATGGCTACACCTTC
CDR3: CASSVATNGPMSYGYTF

V: TRBV4-1
size: -
length: 16
D: TRBD1
J: TRBJ2-7
DNA: TGCGCCAGCAGCCAAGAGCCGGGACAGGGGGGATTTAAGCAGTACTTC
CDR3: CASSQEPGQGGFKQYF

V: TRBV6-6
size: -
length: 13
D: -
J: TRBJ2-1
DNA: TGTGCCAGCAGTGGCCGGGACTACAATGAGCAGTTCTTC
CDR3: CASSGRDYNEQFF

V: TRBV28
size: -
length: 17
D: -
J: TRBJ2-7
DNA: TGTGCCAGCAGCATAACGAAAACTGAGCTCTCGGACTACGAGCAGTACTTC
CDR3: CASSITKTELSDYEQYF

V: TRBV9
size: -
length: 12
D: -
J: TRBJ1-1
DNA: TGTGCCAGCAGCGTAGGAAGCGGTGAAGCTTTCTTT
CDR3: CASSVGSGEAFF

V: TRBV25-1
size: -
length: 14
D: -
J: TRBJ1-1
DNA: TGTGCCAGCAGTGAGCAGGCCCGCGACACTGAAGCTTTCTTT
CDR3: CASSEQARDTEAFF

V: TRBV28
size: -
length: 13
D: TRBD2
J: TRBJ2-1
DNA: TGTGCCAGCAGTCCGGGACTAGGTAATGAGCAGTTCTTC
CDR3: CASSPGLGNEQFF

V: TRBV5-1
size: -
length: 16
D: -
J: TRBJ1-1
DNA: TGCGCCAGCAGCTGGAAGGACGGGACAATGAACACTGAAGCTTTCTTT
CDR3: CASSWKDGTMNTEAFF

V: TRBV6-5
size: -
length: 15
D: TRBD2
J: TRBJ2-2
DNA: TGTGCCAGCAGTAGACTAGCGGGACCCACCGGGGAGCTGTTTTTT
CDR3: CASSRLAGPTGELFF

V: TRBV11-3
size: once
length: 16
D: -
J: TRBJ2-3
DNA: TGTGCCAGCAGCCTAAATAGGGGATCTAGCACAGATACGCAGTATTTT
CDR3: CASSLNRGSSTDTQYF

V: TRBV19
size: -
length: 18
D: -
J: TRBJ2-7
DNA: TGTGCCAGTAGTATGTCCCCCGCGGGAAGGTATAGCTCCTACGAGCAGTACTTC
CDR3: CASSMSPAGRYSSYEQYF

V: TRBV29-1
size: -
length: 11
D: TRBD2
J: TRBJ2-1
DNA: TGCAGCGTTTTGGCGGGAGGTGAGCAGTTCTTC
CDR3: CSVLAGGEQFF

V: TRBV27
size: -
length: 15
D: TRBD1
J: TRBJ2-3
DNA: TGTGCCAGCAGCAGATACAGGGGCGGCACAGATACGCAGTATTTT
CDR3: CASSRYRGGTDTQYF

V: TRBV6-1
size: -
length: 16
D: -
J: TRBJ2-1
DNA: TGTGCCAGCAGTGAAGCTAGGATGAGCTCCTACAATGAGCAGTTCTTC
CDR3: CASSEARMSSYNEQFF

V: TRBV5-1
size: -
length: 14
D: TRBD1
J: TRBJ2-7
DNA: TGCGCCAGCAGCTGGACAGGGGACGACTACGAGCAGTACTTC
CDR3: CASSWTGDDYEQYF

V: TRBV4-1
size: -
length: 14
D: -
J: TRBJ1-5
DNA: TGCGCCAGCAGCCAAGATCGGGGCTTTGAGCCCCAGCATTTT
CDR3: CASSQDRGFEPQHF

V: TRBV5-4
size: -
length: 17
D: -
J: TRBJ2-3
DNA: TGTGCCAGCAGCTTGTGGGCGTGGGCAGGAAGCACAGATACGCAGTATTTT
CDR3: CASSLWAWAGSTDTQYF

V: TRBV7-9
size: -
length: 16
D: TRBD2
J: TRBJ2-1
DNA: TGTGCCAGCAGCTTCGTCCCCAGCGGGAGTAAAGGGGAGCAGTTCTTC
CDR3: CASSFVPSGSKGEQFF

V: TRBV7-9
size: -
length: 17
D: TRBD1
J: TRBJ1-1
DNA: TGTGCCAGCAGCTTAAAAGGACAGGGATTCATGAACACTGAAGCTTTCTTT
CDR3: CASSLKGQGFMNTEAFF

V: TRBV27
size: -
length: 13
D: -
J: TRBJ2-7
DNA: TGTGCCAGCAGTTTCTCACCTTCCTACGAGCAGTACTTC
CDR3: CASSFSPSYEQYF

V: TRBV7-8
size: -
length: 16
D: TRBD2
J: TRBJ2-2
DNA: TGTGCCAGCAGCGCGAGCGGGACGCCATACACCGGGGAGCTGTTTTTT
CDR3: CASSASGTPYTGELFF

V: TRBV7-9
size: -
length: 14
D: -
J: TRBJ2-1
DNA: TGTGCCAGCAGCTTAGGGACCCGGGACAATGAGCAGTTCTTC
CDR3: CASSLGTRDNEQFF

V: TRBV29-1
size: -
length: 15
D: TRBD2
J: TRBJ2-1
DNA: TGCAGCCTTGCGGGACAAGCGGGAGAGGTCAATGAGCAGTTCTTC
CDR3: CSLAGQAGEVNEQFF